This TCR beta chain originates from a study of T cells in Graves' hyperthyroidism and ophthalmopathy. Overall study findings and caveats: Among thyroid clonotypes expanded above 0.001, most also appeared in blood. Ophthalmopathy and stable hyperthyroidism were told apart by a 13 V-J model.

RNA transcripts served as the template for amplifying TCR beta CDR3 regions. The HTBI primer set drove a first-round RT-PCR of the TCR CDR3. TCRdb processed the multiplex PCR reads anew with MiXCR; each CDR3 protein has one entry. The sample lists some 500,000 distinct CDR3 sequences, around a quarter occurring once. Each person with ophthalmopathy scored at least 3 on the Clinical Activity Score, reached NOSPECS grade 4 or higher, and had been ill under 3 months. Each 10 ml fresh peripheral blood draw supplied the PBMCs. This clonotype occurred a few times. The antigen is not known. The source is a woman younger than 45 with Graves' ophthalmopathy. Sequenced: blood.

CDR3 in amino acids: CASSPTGLRGYTF. The CDR3 region has the DNA TGTGCCAGCAGCCCCACGGGTCTTCGGGGCTACACCTTC. The chain links TRBV6-2 or TRBV6-3 to TRBJ1-2; D gene ambiguous. Germline lookup yields CDR1 MNHEY and CDR2 SVGEGT. CDR3 length: 13 amino acids. Trimming shortened V by 6 bases and J by 8 bases, and 16 bases separated the two germline ends.